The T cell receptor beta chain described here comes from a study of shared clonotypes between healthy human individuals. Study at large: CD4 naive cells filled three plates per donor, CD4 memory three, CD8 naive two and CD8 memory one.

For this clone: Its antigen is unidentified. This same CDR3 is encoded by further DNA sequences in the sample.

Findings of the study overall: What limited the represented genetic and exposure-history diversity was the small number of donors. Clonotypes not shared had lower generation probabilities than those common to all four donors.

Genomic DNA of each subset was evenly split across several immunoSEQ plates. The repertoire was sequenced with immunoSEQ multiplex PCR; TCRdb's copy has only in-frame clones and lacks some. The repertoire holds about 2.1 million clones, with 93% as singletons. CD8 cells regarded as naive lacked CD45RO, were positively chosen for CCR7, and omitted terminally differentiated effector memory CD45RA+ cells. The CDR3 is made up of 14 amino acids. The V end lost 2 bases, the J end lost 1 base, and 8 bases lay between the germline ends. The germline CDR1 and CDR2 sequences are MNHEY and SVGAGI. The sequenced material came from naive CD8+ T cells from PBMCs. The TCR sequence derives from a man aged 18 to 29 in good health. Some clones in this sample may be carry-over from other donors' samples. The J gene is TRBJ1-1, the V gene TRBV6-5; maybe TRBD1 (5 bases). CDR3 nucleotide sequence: TGTGCCAGCAGTTACACGGGGGAGAACACTGAAGCTTTCTTT. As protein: CASSYTGENTEAFF.